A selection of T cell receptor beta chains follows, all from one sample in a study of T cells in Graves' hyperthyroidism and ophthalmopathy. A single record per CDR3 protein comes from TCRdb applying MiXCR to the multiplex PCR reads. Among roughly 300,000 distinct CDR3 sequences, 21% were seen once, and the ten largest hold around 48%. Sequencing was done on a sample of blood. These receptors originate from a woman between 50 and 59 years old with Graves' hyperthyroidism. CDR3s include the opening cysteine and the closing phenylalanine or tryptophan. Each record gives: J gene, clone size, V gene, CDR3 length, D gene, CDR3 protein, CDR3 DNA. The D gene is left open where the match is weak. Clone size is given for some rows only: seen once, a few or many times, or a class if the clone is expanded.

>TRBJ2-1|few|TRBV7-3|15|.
CASSLGSDLYNEQFF
TGTGCCAGCAGCTTAGGTAGCGACCTATACAATGAGCAGTTCTTC
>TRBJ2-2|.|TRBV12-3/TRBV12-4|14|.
CASSFLLDTGELFF
TGTGCCAGCAGTTTTCTGTTGGACACCGGGGAGCTGTTTTTT
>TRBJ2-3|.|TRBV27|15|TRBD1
CASSFERGRPDTQYF
TGTGCCAGCAGTTTTGAAAGGGGGCGCCCAGATACGCAGTATTTT
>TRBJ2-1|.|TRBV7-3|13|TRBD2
CASSLIAGEEQFF
TGTGCCAGCAGCTTAATAGCGGGAGAGGAGCAGTTCTTC
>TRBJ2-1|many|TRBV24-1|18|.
CATSEHTPGVRSYNEQFF
TGTGCCACCAGTGAACACACGCCCGGGGTCCGGTCCTACAATGAGCAGTTCTTC
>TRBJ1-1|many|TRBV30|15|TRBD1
CAWSSRDRGRTEAFF
TGTGCCTGGAGTAGTAGGGACAGGGGTCGGACTGAAGCTTTCTTT
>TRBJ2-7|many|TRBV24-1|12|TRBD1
CATSRTGNEQYF
TGTGCCACCAGTAGGACAGGGAACGAGCAGTACTTC
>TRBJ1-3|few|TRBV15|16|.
CATSRSHREAGNTIYF
TGTGCCACCAGCAGATCCCACAGGGAAGCTGGAAACACCATATATTTT
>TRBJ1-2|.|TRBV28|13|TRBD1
CASSQQGSYGYTF
TGTGCCAGCAGTCAACAGGGGTCCTATGGCTACACCTTC
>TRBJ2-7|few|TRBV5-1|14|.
CASTRGEVTYEQYF
TGCGCCAGCACCAGGGGGGAGGTTACCTACGAGCAGTACTTC
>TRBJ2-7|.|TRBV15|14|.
CATSPRQGSYEQYF
TGTGCCACCAGCCCCCGGCAGGGGTCCTACGAGCAGTACTTC
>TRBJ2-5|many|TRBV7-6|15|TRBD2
CASSRLAGYQETQYF
TGTGCCAGCAGCCGACTAGCGGGGTATCAAGAGACCCAGTACTTC
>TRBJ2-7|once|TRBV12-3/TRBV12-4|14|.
CASSFDPGNAEQYF
TGTGCCAGCAGTTTCGATCCAGGTAATGCCGAGCAGTACTTC
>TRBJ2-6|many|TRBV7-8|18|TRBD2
CASSRTSGLPTGANVLTF
TGTGCCAGCAGCCGGACTAGCGGGTTACCCACTGGGGCCAACGTCCTGACTTTC
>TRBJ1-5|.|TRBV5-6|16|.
CASTAGAGRSNQPQHF
TGTGCCAGCACCGCGGGTGCAGGGCGAAGCAATCAGCCCCAGCATTTT
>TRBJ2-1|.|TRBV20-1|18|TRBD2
CSAAKLAGGLSSYNEQFF
TGCAGTGCGGCCAAACTAGCGGGAGGCCTAAGCTCCTACAATGAGCAGTTCTTC
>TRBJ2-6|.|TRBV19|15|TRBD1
CASTDRGHGANVLTF
TGTGCCAGCACTGACAGGGGGCATGGGGCCAACGTCCTGACTTTC
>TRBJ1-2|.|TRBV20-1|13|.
CSAHHTATLGYTF
TGCAGTGCTCATCATACAGCGACACTTGGCTACACCTTC
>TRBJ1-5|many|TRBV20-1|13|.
CSAKEQPNGPQHF
TGCAGTGCTAAAGAACAGCCTAATGGTCCCCAGCATTTT
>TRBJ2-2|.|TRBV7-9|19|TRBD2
CASSSAGGTSGSGTGELFF
TGTGCCAGCAGCTCCGCGGGGGGGACTAGCGGGAGTGGAACCGGGGAGCTGTTTTTT
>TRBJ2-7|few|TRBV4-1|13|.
CASSHISGYEQYF
TGCGCCAGCAGCCACATCTCGGGGTACGAGCAGTACTTC
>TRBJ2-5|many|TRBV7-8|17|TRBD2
CASSLGLAGGGQETQYF
TGTGCCAGCAGCTTGGGGCTAGCGGGGGGGGGACAAGAGACCCAGTACTTC
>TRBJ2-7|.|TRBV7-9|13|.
CASQRTVSYEQYF
TGTGCCAGCCAGAGGACGGTATCCTACGAGCAGTACTTC
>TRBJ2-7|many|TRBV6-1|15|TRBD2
CASSDPGLAGYEQYF
TGTGCCAGCAGTGATCCGGGACTAGCGGGATACGAGCAGTACTTC
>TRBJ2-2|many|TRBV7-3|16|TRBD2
CASSLTSDTNTGELFF
TGTGCCAGCAGCTTGACTAGCGATACGAACACCGGGGAGCTGTTTTTT
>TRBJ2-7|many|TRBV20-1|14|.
CSARDDGQTYEQYF
TGCAGTGCTAGAGATGACGGCCAAACCTACGAGCAGTACTTC
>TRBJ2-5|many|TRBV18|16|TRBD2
CASSPISGRAAGTQYF
TGTGCCAGCTCACCAATAAGCGGGAGAGCAGCAGGGACCCAGTACTTC
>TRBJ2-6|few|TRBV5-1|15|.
CASSLASAGANVLTF
TGCGCCAGCAGCTTGGCGTCAGCTGGGGCCAACGTCCTGACTTTC
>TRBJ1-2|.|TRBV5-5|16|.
CASSRRTQSADYGYTF
TGTGCCAGCAGCCGCCGCACCCAATCAGCGGACTATGGCTACACCTTC
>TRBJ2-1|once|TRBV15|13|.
CATSRDQRTEQFF
TGTGCCACCAGCAGAGATCAAAGGACTGAGCAGTTCTTC
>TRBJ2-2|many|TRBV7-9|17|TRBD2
CASSPRGAGGRTGELFF
TGTGCCAGCAGCCCCCGGGGAGCGGGAGGGCGCACCGGGGAGCTGTTTTTT